This TCR beta chain was captured in a study of blood T cell repertoires in COVID-19 (dated by TCRdb to about 2020). In terms of the full investigation: The collaborator samples originated in the United States, Italy and Spain and spanned the acute and convalescent phases of COVID-19. The repertoires were released in a freely available public database meant as a resource for research on the immune response to SARS-CoV-2. Where available, HLA class I and class II types were obtained from metadata supplied by the sample provider rather than from assay-based typing. Subjects who had been exposed to COVID-19, were actively infected with it, or had recovered from it provided the deeply sampled blood TCRbeta repertoires that made up the dataset. Sample metadata almost always included a de-identified subject ID, COVID-19 status, age in years and sex. The material from the prospective study consisted of cDNA or gDNA derived from T cells, B-cell-depleted T cells, or PBMCs. Samples came from the ongoing ImmuneRACE study (first 160 participants) plus 1,254 subjects from 6 global collaborators. Broad study findings and their caveats: How much clinical and demographic metadata was included differed by source and by participant, and the metadata was provided uncurated.

The CDR3 contains 17 residues, cysteine and phenylalanine counted. Of the read, only the CDR3 DNA is kept; its 51 bases are in frame from base 1. Sequences SGHNT (CDR1) and YYREEE (CDR2) are obtained from the germline V gene (reference sequence). V is cut back by 2 bases and J by 3 bases, with 7 bases in the junction unmatched. Each collaborating institution followed its own protocols to collect whole blood in K2EDTA tubes. For TCRbeta analysis, collaborator samples were shipped as frozen whole blood, as isolated PBMCs, or as DNA extracted from either sample type. The immunoSEQ Assay, a bias-controlled multiplex PCR, was used to amplify TCRbeta CDR3 regions from genomic DNA. The study's processing was this. The number of nucleated cells in each sample was estimated by amplification of reference gene primers within the assay. To quantify the absolute abundance of each unique TCRbeta CDR3 rearrangement, sequence reads were collapsed and filtered. For each sample, productive Simpson clonality was calculated as the square root of Simpson's diversity index across productive rearrangements. The table comes from immuneACCESS by way of TCRdb, which keeps in-frame sequences with V and J called. Part of the clones is missing from these tables; in studies checked, under half for an unresolved V gene and the rest for unknown reasons. Clone size and the V and J calls come from that table; the DNA yielded D and trimming. The sample yields about 58,000 clones; about 90% were counted once. The top ten clones comprise about 13% of the sample.

About this clone: The target of this receptor is not known. No base quality information exists; no much larger clone differs at one position.

The receptor chain draws on TRBV5-4 and TRBJ2-3, and 12 bases in between align with TRBD2. The source of this sequence is a man in his fifties or sixties with active COVID-19. The sequenced sample was peripheral blood. The CDR3 protein sequence reads: CASSFLATSGRTDTQYF. The nucleotides read TGTGCCAGCAGCTTCCTCGCTACTAGCGGGAGGACAGATACGCAGTATTTT.